The sequence of this T cell receptor (beta chain) was determined in a study of blood T cell repertoires in COVID-19. Study details: Samples came from the United States, Italy and Spain, spanning acute and convalescent COVID-19. PBMCs, B-cell-depleted T cells, or T cells provided the cDNA or gDNA that made up the material.

Under the authors' procedure: By means of reference gene primer amplification, nucleated cell counts were estimated. Clones were sequenced by immunoSEQ multiplex PCR, and TCRdb holds only the in-frame ones, with some missing. V, J and clone size derive from that table, while D and trimming were established from the DNA sequence. This table holds 110,000 to 150,000 clones, just under 85% found once. What was sequenced was peripheral blood. This TCR came from a woman older than 75 with acute or convalescent COVID-19.

This CDR3 is CASSQGDRGYGYTF. In nucleotides, the CDR3 is TGTGCCAGCAGCCAAGGGGACAGGGGCTATGGCTACACCTTC. The chain couples TRBV3-1 (or the pseudogene TRBV3-2) to TRBJ1-2, with 10 bases aligning to TRBD1. This CDR3 spans 14 amino acids. Germline-derived CDR1 and CDR2 are LGHDT and YNNKEL (reference sequence). V lost 1 base, J lost 4 bases, and 0 bases stayed unmatched.